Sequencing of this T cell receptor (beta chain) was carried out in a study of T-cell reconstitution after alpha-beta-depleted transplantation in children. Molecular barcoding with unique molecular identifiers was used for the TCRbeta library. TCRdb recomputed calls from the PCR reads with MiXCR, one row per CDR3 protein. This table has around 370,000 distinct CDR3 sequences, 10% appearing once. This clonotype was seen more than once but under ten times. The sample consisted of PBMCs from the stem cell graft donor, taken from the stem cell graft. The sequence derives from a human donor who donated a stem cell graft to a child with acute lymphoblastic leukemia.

The CDR3 coding sequence is TGCAGCGTTGACAGGGTGGGCGGGGAGCTGTTTTTT. Its protein product is CSVDRVGGELFF. This chain joins TRBV29-1 and TRBJ2-2, with D perhaps matching TRBD1 (5 bases). The CDR3 length is 12 residues. Trimming took 3 bases from V and 7 from J, leaving 9 bases between them. Per the germline V gene, CDR1 is SQVTM and CDR2 is ANQGSEA.